This passage covers 31 T cell receptor beta chains from one sample sequenced in a study of vaccination effects on CD4 cells after COVID-19. Scientists isolated CD4+ T cells after an approximately 11-day culture period ended. These TCRs are of unknown antigen specificity. Assay: immunoSEQ multiplex PCR; the TCRdb copy retains only in-frame clones and omits some. The table lists roughly 50,000 clones, 67% of them singletons. The material sequenced was CD4+ T cells from PBMCs cultured without peptide, taken before COVID-19 vaccination. The receptors come from a human donor who received a COVID-19 vaccine.

CDR3 sequence (DNA): TGTGCCAGCAGTGACGGCCCCCCCCAGCATTTT. Protein product: CASSDGPPQHF. The rearrangement joins TRBV2 to TRBJ1-5; no clear D. Germline-derived CDR1 and CDR2 are SNHLY and FYNNEI. The CDR3 length is 11 residues. The V and J ends lost 3 bases and 10 bases respectively, with 7 bases between them.

V and J are TRBV9 and TRBJ1-2; maybe TRBD1 (5 bases). The CDR3 sequence is 15 residues long. CDR1 is SGDLS, CDR2 YYNGEE, per germline. Trimming shortened V by 3 bases and J by 5 bases, and 17 bases separated the two germline ends. The CDR3 here is CASSEMTQGNYGYTF. The CDR3 DNA follows: TGTGCCAGCAGCGAGATGACCCAGGGTAATTATGGCTACACCTTC.

This sequence joins TRBV11-2 and TRBJ2-5; D possibly corresponds to TRBD1 (6 bases). Between the trimmed V and J ends, which lost 5 bases and 5 bases, there was a span of 15 bases. Germline V CDR1 and CDR2: SGHAT, FQNNGV. This CDR3 has 14 residues. As DNA, the CDR3 is TGTGCCAGCAGCCCGTGGGCAGGGGCGGAGACCCAGTACTTC. As protein: CASSPWAGAETQYF.

Only one count was recorded for this clone. The chain is built from TRBV19 and TRBJ2-1; D gene ambiguous. The CDR3 totals 15 residues. V was pared by 3 bases and J by 4 bases, with 13 bases between. Germline CDR1 is LNHDA and CDR2 is SQIVND (reference sequence). The CDR3 nucleotides are TGTGCCAGTAGTATCCTAGGTACGGGTTACAATGAGCAGTTCTTC. It yields the protein CASSILGTGYNEQFF.

The chain joins TRBV10-3 to TRBJ1-1; possible D gene TRBD1, 6 bases. Germline V CDR1 and CDR2: ENHRY, SYGVKD. Trimming removed 8 bases from V and 3 bases from J, with 16 bases in between. The CDR3 covers 14 residues. The DNA for the CDR3 is TGTGCCATCCGGTTTACGGGGGGCGACACTGAAGCTTTCTTT. This sequence encodes CAIRFTGGDTEAFF.

The gene calls are TRBV6-1 and TRBJ2-5; TRBD1 aligns across 8 bases. Germline CDR1 and CDR2: MNHNS and SASEGT. V was pared by 2 bases and J by 5 bases, with 1 base of the junction left unmatched. CDR3 length equals 13 residues. The CDR3 coding sequence is TGTGCCAGCAGTGAATGGACAGGGGAGACCCAGTACTTC. It encodes CASSEWTGETQYF.

There are a few counts of this clone. The V gene is TRBV4-3, the J gene TRBJ2-1; the D is unclear. The CDR3 spans 15 residues. V lost 0 bases, J lost 0 bases, and 6 bases lay in between. The germline CDR1 and CDR2 sequences are LGHNA and YSLEER. CDR3 loop: CASSQEPSSYNEQFF. The CDR3 DNA follows: TGCGCCAGCAGCCAAGAGCCGAGCTCCTACAATGAGCAGTTCTTC.

This clone has just one count. V and J are TRBV4-1 and TRBJ1-2, with D uncertain. Trimming pared 1 base from V and 0 bases from J, leaving 9 bases between. The CDR3 is 15 amino acids. Germline assignment: CDR1 MGHRA and CDR2 YSYEKL. The CDR3 loop reads CASSQAPGSNYGYTF. For the CDR3, the DNA is TGCGCCAGCAGCCAAGCCCCAGGCTCTAACTATGGCTACACCTTC.

In this sample, this clone turned up a few times. The CDR3 here is CAIRNMGDDSPLHF. The CDR3 DNA is TGTGCCATCAGGAACATGGGGGACGATTCACCCCTCCACTTT. This chain uses TRBV10-3 with TRBJ1-6; possibly TRBD1 for D (5 bases). Germline V gives CDR1 ENHRY, CDR2 SYGVKD. The CDR3 runs to 14 residues. Trimming took 6 bases from V and 8 from J, leaving 14 bases between them.

The gene calls are TRBV6-2 or TRBV6-3 and TRBJ1-1, with unresolved D. Trimming stripped 2 bases from V and 6 bases from J, with 16 bases between. The CDR3 has 15 residues. Germline CDR1 MNHEY, CDR2 SVGEGT. CDR3 sequence: CASSYSGRRRAEAFF. The CDR3 DNA sequence: TGTGCCAGCAGTTACAGCGGCAGGAGGAGGGCTGAAGCTTTCTTT.

The table lists this clone with a count of one. The chain is built from TRBV28 and TRBJ2-1, with a weak D call TRBD1 (6 bases). Looked up from germline, CDR1 is MDHEN and CDR2 is SYDVKM. The germline V and J ends were trimmed by 11 bases and 3 bases, with 11 bases remaining between them. The CDR3 has 12 amino acids. The CDR3 reads CAPGTNYNEQFF. The CDR3 nucleotides read TGTGCCCCCGGGACAAACTACAATGAGCAGTTCTTC.

The rearrangement joins TRBV19 to TRBJ1-1; 8 nucleotides line up with TRBD1. Unmatched junction bases numbered 7, after V lost 4 bases and J lost 3 bases. The CDR3 spans 15 residues. Germline CDR1 reads LNHDA; CDR2 reads SQIVND (reference sequence). The CDR3 region is CASSSRGRADTEAFF. Written as DNA, the CDR3 is TGTGCCAGTAGTAGCAGGGGGCGCGCGGACACTGAAGCTTTCTTT.

The chain employs TRBV3-1 (or the pseudogene TRBV3-2) and TRBJ1-2; 9 bases line up with TRBD1. Trimming at V came to 1 base and at J to 8 bases, leaving 8 bases not matched to a gene. The V gene's germline CDR1 is LGHDT and CDR2 YNNKEL (reference sequence). There are 15 residues in the CDR3. CDR3 loop: CASSQGGQGSGGYTF. DNA for the CDR3: TGTGCCAGCAGCCAAGGAGGACAGGGGTCAGGCGGCTACACCTTC.

The chain has TRBV4-3 and TRBJ2-1; D is perhaps TRBD1 (6 bases). This CDR3 region has 14 residues. Germline V CDR1 and CDR2: LGHNA, YSLEER. V was cut by 4 bases and J by 10 bases, with 17 bases left in between. The CDR3 nucleotides read TGCGCCAGCAGCCGCCTTTTAGGGGGAAACGAGCAGTTCTTC. It codes for CASSRLLGGNEQFF.

The chain recombines TRBV6-5 with TRBJ1-2, with D possibly TRBD1 on 6 matching bases. Germline V lookup: CDR1 MNHEY, CDR2 SVGAGI. The V end was cut by 2 bases, the J end by 7 bases, with 11 bases between. The CDR3 has 13 residues. Here the CDR3 DNA reads TGTGCCAGCAGTTACGTACAGGGATCTGGCTACACCTTC. Its translation: CASSYVQGSGYTF.

The chain is built from TRBV6-1 and TRBJ2-1, with a weak D call TRBD2 (5 bases). CDR3 length equals 16 residues. Trimming pared 0 bases from V and 0 bases from J, leaving 9 bases between. Germline loops: CDR1 MNHNS, CDR2 SASEGT. Here the CDR3 reads CASSEALTSSYNEQFF. The CDR3 DNA sequence: TGTGCCAGCAGTGAAGCGCTAACTAGCTCCTACAATGAGCAGTTCTTC.

V is TRBV5-1 and J is TRBJ1-2; perhaps TRBD1 as D (6 bases). Germline V gene lookup returns CDR1 SGHRS and CDR2 YFSETQ. The CDR3 sequence is 14 residues long. V was pared by 2 bases and J by 2 bases, with 10 bases between. CDR3 nucleotide sequence: TGCGCCAGCAGCTTTACGACAGGAAACTATGGCTACACCTTC. This encodes CASSFTTGNYGYTF.

J is TRBJ2-3 and V is TRBV12-5; D not certain. Trimming stripped 8 bases from V and 3 bases from J, with 15 bases between. The CDR3 loop spans 14 amino acids. CDR1 LGHNT and CDR2 FRNRAP come from the germline V gene. The CDR3 region is CASSRLHSTDTQYF. The CDR3 DNA reads TGTGCTAGTTCTCGCTTGCATTCAACAGATACGCAGTATTTT.

The chain links TRBV3-1 (or the pseudogene TRBV3-2) to TRBJ2-1, with 8 positions matching TRBD1. The CDR3 runs to 16 residues. After removal of 4 bases from V and 2 bases from J, the junction contained 7 bases not matched to a gene. Germline CDR1 LGHDT, CDR2 YNNKEL (reference sequence). This CDR3 reads CASSRFRTGPYNEQFF. DNA of the CDR3: TGTGCCAGCAGCCGGTTCCGGACAGGGCCCTACAATGAGCAGTTCTTC.

V usage is TRBV28 and J usage is TRBJ1-2; possible D gene TRBD1, 6 bases. Trimming took 8 bases from V and 2 from J, leaving 15 bases between them. The CDR3 is made up of 14 amino acids. In germline, CDR1 is MDHEN, CDR2 SYDVKM. The CDR3 coding sequence is TGTGCCAGCGGGGGGGGCGGGTGGAACTATGGCTACACCTTC. Amino acid sequence: CASGGGGWNYGYTF.

This chain joins TRBV23-1 and TRBJ1-2; D is ambiguous. TRBV23-1 is an ORF, with its function uncertain. V dropped 2 bases and J dropped 4 bases, with 23 bases sitting between them. CDR3 length: 18 residues. CDR3 amino acids: CASSQKSRTSNARYGYTF. CDR3 in DNA: TGCGCCAGCAGTCAAAAGTCCCGGACCTCAAACGCGCGCTATGGCTACACCTTC.

The V and J genes are TRBV5-5 and TRBJ1-2, with D hard to call. The CDR3 sequence is 14 residues long. Germline V gene data show CDR1 as SGHKS and CDR2 as YYEKEE (reference sequence). V was cut by 0 bases and J by 4 bases, with 10 bases left in between. The CDR3 DNA follows: TGTGCCAGCAGCTTGGCTGCCGGCCCCTATGGCTACACCTTC. This translates into CASSLAAGPYGYTF.

This chain links TRBV18 with TRBJ1-4; D is unresolved. The CDR3 runs to 14 residues. The V end lost 3 bases, the J end lost 3 bases, and 8 bases lay between the germline ends. The germline CDR1 and CDR2 sequences are KGHSH and LQKENI. CDR3 in amino acids: CASSPRKANEKLFF. In nucleotides, the CDR3 is TGTGCCAGCTCACCCCGAAAGGCTAATGAAAAACTGTTTTTT.

The chain employs TRBV5-1 and TRBJ1-1, with D possibly being TRBD1 (5 bases). The CDR3 runs to 14 residues. In germline, CDR1 is SGHRS, CDR2 YFSETQ. V shed 2 bases and J shed 7 bases, with 15 bases lying between them. CDR3 bases: TGCGCCAGCAGCTTAAAGCGACAGACCAATGAAGCTTTCTTT. It specifies CASSLKRQTNEAFF.

V and J are TRBV18 and TRBJ1-2, with 8 bases identical to TRBD1. Germline V CDR1 and CDR2: KGHSH, LQKENI. The CDR3 totals 15 residues. V shed 3 bases and J 3 bases; nucleotides not matched to a gene: 6. The chain's CDR3 is CASSPAQGAYYGYTF. As DNA, the CDR3 is TGTGCCAGCTCACCGGCTCAGGGGGCCTACTATGGCTACACCTTC.

The V gene is TRBV7-2, the J gene TRBJ1-2, with D hard to call. V lost 5 bases, J lost 4 bases, and 11 bases lay in between. The CDR3 covers 13 residues. CDR1 is SGHTA, CDR2 FQGNSA, per germline. The DNA for the CDR3 is TGTGCCAGCAGCCTAGGCCAGGTCTATGGCTACACCTTC. It translates to CASSLGQVYGYTF.

The chain combines TRBV19 with TRBJ1-6; D might be TRBD1 (6 bases). The CDR3 runs to 15 residues. CDR1 and CDR2 from the germline V gene are LNHDA and SQIVND (reference sequence). With 3 bases removed from V and 6 bases from J, the gap between germline ends came to 12 bases. CDR3 sequence (DNA): TGTGCCAGTAGTATCGGACAGCGATTTAATTCACCCCTCCACTTT. Its translation is CASSIGQRFNSPLHF.

The chain links TRBV6-6 to TRBJ2-5; the D gene is possibly TRBD1 (6 bases). The V end lost 0 bases, the J end lost 5 bases, and 13 bases lay between the germline ends. Per the germline V gene, CDR1 is MNHNY and CDR2 is SVGAGI (reference sequence). This CDR3 contains 15 residues. For the CDR3, the DNA is TGTGCCAGCAGTTACTCATTGGGGGCAAGGGAGACCCAGTACTTC. Translation gives CASSYSLGARETQYF.

The chain has TRBV27 and TRBJ1-3; 7 nucleotides agree with TRBD1. Losses at the gene ends were 4 bases for V and 2 bases for J; bases not matched to a gene: 11. Germline V CDR1 and CDR2: MNHEY, SMNVEV (reference sequence). This CDR3 spans 17 amino acids. The CDR3 loop reads CASSSSGGHFPGNTIYF. The CDR3 DNA is TGTGCCAGCAGTTCCTCAGGGGGGCACTTTCCTGGAAACACCATATATTTT.

This clone has more than one count but fewer than ten. V and J are TRBV27 and TRBJ2-2, with D perhaps TRBD2 (6 bases). Germline V gives CDR1 MNHEY, CDR2 SMNVEV (reference sequence). Trimming removed 2 bases from V and 4 bases from J, with 14 bases in between. The CDR3 is 16 amino acids. The CDR3 sequence: CASSLNSGGSTGELFF. The DNA of the CDR3 is TGTGCCAGCAGTTTAAACTCCGGGGGAAGCACCGGGGAGCTGTTTTTT.

This chain joins TRBV7-2 and TRBJ2-1, with 10 bases that match TRBD2. This CDR3 has 16 amino acids. With 1 base clipped from V and 6 bases from J, the junction kept 6 bases outside the gene matches. Germline values: CDR1 SGHTA, CDR2 FQGNSA. The CDR3 here is CASSLGWASGSNEQFF. The CDR3 nucleotides read TGTGCCAGCAGCTTAGGTTGGGCTAGCGGGAGCAATGAGCAGTTCTTC. Full variable domain (missing parts from reference TRBV7-2 and TRBJ2-1): GAGVSQSPSNKVTEKGKDVELRCDPISGHTALYWYRQSLGQGLEFLIYFQGNSAPDKSGLPSDRFSAERTGGSVSTLTIQRTQQEDSAVYLCASSLGWASGSNEQFFGPGTRLTVL.